The 18 T cell receptor beta chains in this list originate from one sample, sequenced in a study of PD-L1 blockade in urothelial cancer. This table comes from immunoSEQ multiplex PCR, and its TCRdb copy is limited to in-frame clones, with some not included. This table has around 100,000 clones, roughly 84% appearing once. Time point meaning: pretreatment peripheral blood. The input for sequencing was PBMCs, taken around atezolizumab (anti-PD-L1) treatment. These receptors were taken from a man between 60 and 75 years old with urothelial cancer.

The chain employs TRBV28 and TRBJ1-5, with D possibly TRBD1 on 6 matching bases. V was clipped by 3 bases and J by 4 bases, with 13 bases between them. CDR1 MDHEN and CDR2 SYDVKM come from the germline V gene. This CDR3 region has 15 residues. CDR3: CASSFPGALNQPQHF. DNA of the CDR3: TGTGCCAGCAGTTTCCCAGGGGCTCTAAATCAGCCCCAGCATTTT.

The gene calls are TRBV5-1 and TRBJ2-2; the match to TRBD2 covers 9 bases. The V segment lost 2 bases and the J segment 1 base; nucleotides outside the gene matches: 9. CDR1 is SGHRS, CDR2 YFSETQ, per germline. This CDR3 region has 18 residues. The CDR3 nucleotides read TGCGCCAGCAGCTTTAAAAGCGGGAGGACGAGGAACACCGGGGAGCTGTTTTTT. Translated, it gives CASSFKSGRTRNTGELFF.

The genes are TRBV9 and TRBJ1-1, with 7 bases matching TRBD1. Germline V gene data show CDR1 as SGDLS and CDR2 as YYNGEE. The J segment lost 7 bases and the V segment lost 1 base, leaving 4 bases of the junction unmatched. The CDR3 covers 13 residues. As DNA, the CDR3 is TGTGCCAGCAGCGTAACGACAGGGCGTGAAGCTTTCTTT. As protein: CASSVTTGREAFF.

A few counts support this clone. The chain links TRBV28 to TRBJ2-7; D may be TRBD1 (5 bases). The CDR3 loop spans 14 amino acids. Trimming cost V 5 bases and J 3 bases, with 14 bases left between them. CDR1 MDHEN and CDR2 SYDVKM come from the germline V gene. For the CDR3, the DNA is TGTGCCAGCAGTGAAGCCACCAGGGACTACGAGCAGTACTTC. Its protein is CASSEATRDYEQYF.

V and J are TRBV28 and TRBJ1-5, with D possibly TRBD1 on 6 matching bases. Germline CDR1 reads MDHEN; CDR2 reads SYDVKM. The length of the CDR3 is 16 residues. The V and J ends lost 2 bases and 6 bases respectively, with 17 bases between them. This chain's CDR3 is CASSLALGGAGQPQHF. The CDR3 DNA is TGTGCCAGCAGTTTAGCATTGGGGGGGGCAGGTCAGCCCCAGCATTTT.

This clone was counted once. The chain carries TRBV6-5 and TRBJ2-7; D gene uncertain. This CDR3 has 13 residues. V was pared by 4 bases and J by 0 bases, with 7 bases between. Germline CDR1 is MNHEY and CDR2 is SVGAGI. CDR3 sequence (DNA): TGTGCCAGCAGTTTTATGAGCTCCTACGAGCAGTACTTC. Protein sequence: CASSFMSSYEQYF.

The V and J genes are TRBV27 and TRBJ1-2; D gene unclear. CDR3 length equals 13 residues. Germline V CDR1 and CDR2: MNHEY, SMNVEV (reference sequence). V was cut by 4 bases and J by 1 base, with 7 bases left in between. The CDR3 protein is CASSSRSNYGYTF. Written as DNA, the CDR3 is TGTGCCAGCAGTTCCCGCAGTAACTATGGCTACACCTTC.

The rearrangement joins TRBV15 to TRBJ1-4; D gene ambiguous. The CDR3 has 19 residues. Germline V lookup: CDR1 LNHNV, CDR2 YYDKDF (reference sequence). Between the trimmed V and J ends, which lost 3 bases and 6 bases, there was a span of 26 bases. The CDR3 spells CATSSTAGRAPRSYEKLFF. For the CDR3, the DNA is TGTGCCACCAGCAGCACAGCGGGGAGGGCTCCACGAAGCTATGAAAAACTGTTTTTT.

This chain joins TRBV5-1 and TRBJ2-3, with a possible D match to TRBD2 (6 bases). V dropped 4 bases and J dropped 5 bases, with 20 bases sitting between them. CDR1 and CDR2 (germline): SGHRS, YFSETQ. The CDR3 spans 16 residues. This chain's CDR3 is CASSLGTSTPGDTQYF. CDR3 bases: TGCGCCAGCAGCCTGGGGACTTCTACCCCCGGAGATACGCAGTATTTT.

The chain has TRBV28 and TRBJ2-7; tentatively, D is TRBD2 (5 bases). The V gene's germline CDR1 is MDHEN and CDR2 SYDVKM. This CDR3 comprises 14 residues. Trimming removed 1 base at V and 4 bases at J, with 11 bases between. CDR3 sequence (DNA): TGTGCCAGCAGTTTATCGAGGTCGGGGTACGAGCAGTACTTC. Protein: CASSLSRSGYEQYF.

This chain links TRBV28 with TRBJ2-7; 8 nucleotides line up with TRBD1. This CDR3 is 15 amino acids long. The V segment lost 6 bases and the J segment 0 bases; nucleotides outside the gene matches: 7. The V gene's germline CDR1 is MDHEN and CDR2 SYDVKM. The CDR3 DNA reads as TGTGCCAGCAGCACCCGACAGGGGACCTCCTACGAGCAGTACTTC. It yields the protein CASSTRQGTSYEQYF. Together with reference TRBV28 and TRBJ2-7, the CDR3 gives the full variable domain: DVKVTQSSRYLVKRTGEKVFLECVQDMDHENMFWYRQDPGLGLRLIYFSYDVKMKEKGDIPEGYSVSREKKERFSLILESASTNQTSMYLCASSTRQGTSYEQYFGPGTRLTVT.

The chain carries TRBV7-2 and TRBJ1-4; unclear D gene. The CDR3 is made up of 14 amino acids. The V gene lost 5 bases and the J gene lost 4 bases, with 11 bases spanning the gap. CDR1 and CDR2 (germline): SGHTA, FQGNSA. The CDR3 region is CASSPDGINEKLFF. The CDR3 DNA follows: TGTGCCAGCAGCCCCGACGGGATTAATGAAAAACTGTTTTTT.

CDR3: CASRSSEGLHNSPLHF. CDR3 bases: TGTGCCAGCAGATCCTCGGAGGGGCTTCATAATTCACCCCTCCACTTT. The gene calls are TRBV28 and TRBJ1-6, with D possibly being TRBD1 (5 bases). Germline assignment: CDR1 MDHEN and CDR2 SYDVKM. The V gene lost 6 bases and the J gene lost 5 bases, with 17 bases spanning the gap. This CDR3 has 16 amino acids.

V and J are TRBV11-2 and TRBJ1-1, with D perhaps TRBD1 (5 bases). This CDR3 is built from 15 residues. Germline CDR1 is SGHAT and CDR2 is FQNNGV. Trimming shortened V by 5 bases and J by 3 bases, and 16 bases separated the two germline ends. CDR3 region: CASSPRQLGDTEAFF. The CDR3 region has the DNA TGTGCCAGCAGCCCGAGACAGCTTGGGGACACTGAAGCTTTCTTT.

The chain recombines TRBV7-3 with TRBJ2-1, with a tentative D call TRBD2 (5 bases). The germline CDR1 and CDR2 sequences are SGHTA and FQGTGA. V lost 4 bases, J lost 3 bases, and 16 bases lay in between. The length of the CDR3 is 16 residues. The CDR3 sequence is CASSSRAAANYNEQFF. The CDR3, as DNA: TGTGCCAGCAGCTCCCGAGCGGCAGCGAACTACAATGAGCAGTTCTTC. The full variable domain, in which reference TRBV7-3 and TRBJ2-1 provide the parts outside the CDR3, is GAGVSQTPSNKVTEKGKYVELRCDPISGHTALYWYRQSLGQGPEFLIYFQGTGAADDSGLPNDRFFAVRPEGSVSTLKIQRTERGDSAVYLCASSSRAAANYNEQFFGPGTRLTVL.

This clone was seen a single time. The genes are TRBV6-1 and TRBJ1-1, with TRBD1 as a possible D gene (5 bases). Looked up from germline, CDR1 is MNHNS and CDR2 is SASEGT. The CDR3 sequence is 15 residues long. V was cut by 1 base and J by 11 bases, with 20 bases left in between. The DNA of the CDR3 is TGTGCCAGCAGTGAAGTAGCAGGGCCCTCTTCAAGGGCTTTCTTT. Protein: CASSEVAGPSSRAFF.

The CDR3: CASSWGGSYNEQFF. CDR3 DNA sequence: TGTGCCAGCAGCTGGGGGGGCTCCTACAATGAGCAGTTCTTC. J is TRBJ2-1 and V is TRBV5-5; 7 bases map to TRBD2. The CDR3 covers 14 residues. Looked up from germline, CDR1 is SGHKS and CDR2 is YYEKEE (reference sequence). Trimming removed 3 bases from V and 0 bases from J; junction bases left unmatched: 0.

The chain joins TRBV7-2 to TRBJ2-3; 7 bases agree with TRBD1. This CDR3 contains 16 residues. After removal of 2 bases from V and 6 bases from J, the junction contained 11 bases not matched to a gene. CDR1 and CDR2 from the germline V gene are SGHTA and FQGNSA. The CDR3 sequence is CASSLTSTGWQDTQYF. DNA for the CDR3: TGTGCCAGCAGCTTAACCTCGACAGGGTGGCAGGATACGCAGTATTTT. The entire variable domain, with the rest obtained from reference TRBV7-2 and TRBJ2-3, is as follows: GAGVSQSPSNKVTEKGKDVELRCDPISGHTALYWYRQSLGQGLEFLIYFQGNSAPDKSGLPSDRFSAERTGGSVSTLTIQRTQQEDSAVYLCASSLTSTGWQDTQYFGPGTRLTVL.